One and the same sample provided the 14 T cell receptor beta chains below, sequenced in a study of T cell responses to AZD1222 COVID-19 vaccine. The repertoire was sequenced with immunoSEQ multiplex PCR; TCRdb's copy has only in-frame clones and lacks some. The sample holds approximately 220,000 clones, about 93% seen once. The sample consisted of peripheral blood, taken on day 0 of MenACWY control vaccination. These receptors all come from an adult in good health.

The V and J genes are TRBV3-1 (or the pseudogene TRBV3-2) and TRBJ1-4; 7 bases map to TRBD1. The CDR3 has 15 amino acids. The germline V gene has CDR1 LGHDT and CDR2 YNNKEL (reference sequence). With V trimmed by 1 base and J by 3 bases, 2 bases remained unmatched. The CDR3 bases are TGTGCCAGCAGCCAAGGTACAGGGGCTAATGAAAAACTGTTTTTT. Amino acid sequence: CASSQGTGANEKLFF.

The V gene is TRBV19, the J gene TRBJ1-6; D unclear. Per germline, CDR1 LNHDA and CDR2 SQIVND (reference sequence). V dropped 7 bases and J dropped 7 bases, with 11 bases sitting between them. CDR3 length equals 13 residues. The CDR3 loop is CASTIGENSPLHF. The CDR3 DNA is TGTGCCAGTACTATCGGAGAAAATTCACCCCTCCACTTT.

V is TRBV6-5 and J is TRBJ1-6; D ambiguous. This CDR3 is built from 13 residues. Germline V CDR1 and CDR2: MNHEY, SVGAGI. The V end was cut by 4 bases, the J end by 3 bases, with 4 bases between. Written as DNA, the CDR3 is TGTGCCAGCAGTTCTCTCTATAATTCACCCCTCCACTTT. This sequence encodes CASSSLYNSPLHF.

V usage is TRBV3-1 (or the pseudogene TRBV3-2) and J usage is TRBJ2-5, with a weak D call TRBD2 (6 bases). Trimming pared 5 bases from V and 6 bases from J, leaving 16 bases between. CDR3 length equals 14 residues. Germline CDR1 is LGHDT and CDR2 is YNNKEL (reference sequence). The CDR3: CASSALGGLQTQYF. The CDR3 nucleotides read TGTGCCAGCAGCGCTCTGGGGGGTCTCCAGACCCAGTACTTC.

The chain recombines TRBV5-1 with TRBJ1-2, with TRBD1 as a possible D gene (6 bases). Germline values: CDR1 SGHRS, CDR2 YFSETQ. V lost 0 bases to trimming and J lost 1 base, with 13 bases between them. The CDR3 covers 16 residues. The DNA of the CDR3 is TGCGCCAGCAGCTTGGTTCGGGACACGATTAACTATGGCTACACCTTC. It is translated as CASSLVRDTINYGYTF.

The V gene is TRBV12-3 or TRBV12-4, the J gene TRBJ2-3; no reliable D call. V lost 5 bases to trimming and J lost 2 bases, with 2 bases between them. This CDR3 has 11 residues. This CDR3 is CASSNTDTQYF. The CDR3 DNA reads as TGTGCCAGCAGTAACACAGATACGCAGTATTTT.

The CDR3 spells CASRPDRGHNQPQHF. DNA of the CDR3: TGTGCCAGCAGGCCCGACAGGGGGCACAATCAGCCCCAGCATTTT. The chain uses TRBV6-5 and TRBJ1-5; 10 bases fit TRBD1. The CDR3 loop spans 15 amino acids. J was trimmed by 3 bases and V by 6 bases; bases with no gene match: 5. The germline CDR1 and CDR2 sequences are MNHEY and SVGAGI.

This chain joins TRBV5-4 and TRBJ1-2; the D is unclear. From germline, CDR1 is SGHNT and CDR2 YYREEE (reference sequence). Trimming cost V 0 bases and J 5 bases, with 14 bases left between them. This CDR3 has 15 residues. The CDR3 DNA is TGTGCCAGCAGCTTGGTCGCGACCTTGGGGTATGGCTACACCTTC. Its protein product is CASSLVATLGYGYTF.

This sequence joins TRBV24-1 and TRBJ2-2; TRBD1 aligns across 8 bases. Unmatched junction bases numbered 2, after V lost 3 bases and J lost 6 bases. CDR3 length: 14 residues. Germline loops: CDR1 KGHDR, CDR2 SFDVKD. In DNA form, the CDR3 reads TGTGCCACCAGTGATCAACAGGGGGCCGGGGAGCTGTTTTTT. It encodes CATSDQQGAGELFF.

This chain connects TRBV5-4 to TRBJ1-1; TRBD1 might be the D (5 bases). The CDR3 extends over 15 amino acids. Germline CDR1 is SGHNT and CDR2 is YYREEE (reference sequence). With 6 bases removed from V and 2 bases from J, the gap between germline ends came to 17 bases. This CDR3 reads CASKLDTSINTEAFF. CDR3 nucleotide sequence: TGTGCCAGCAAGCTGGACACCTCTATTAACACTGAAGCTTTCTTT.

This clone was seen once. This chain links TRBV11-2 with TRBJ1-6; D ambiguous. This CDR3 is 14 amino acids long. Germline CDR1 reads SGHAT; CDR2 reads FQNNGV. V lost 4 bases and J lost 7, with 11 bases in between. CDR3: CASSSGVGNSPLHF. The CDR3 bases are TGTGCCAGCAGCTCGGGTGTTGGAAATTCACCCCTCCACTTT.

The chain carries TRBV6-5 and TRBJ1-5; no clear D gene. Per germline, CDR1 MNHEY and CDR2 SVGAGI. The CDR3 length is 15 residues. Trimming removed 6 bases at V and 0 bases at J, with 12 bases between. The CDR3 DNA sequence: TGTGCCAGCAGGGCCGGGTGGGATAGCAATCAGCCCCAGCATTTT. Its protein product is CASRAGWDSNQPQHF.

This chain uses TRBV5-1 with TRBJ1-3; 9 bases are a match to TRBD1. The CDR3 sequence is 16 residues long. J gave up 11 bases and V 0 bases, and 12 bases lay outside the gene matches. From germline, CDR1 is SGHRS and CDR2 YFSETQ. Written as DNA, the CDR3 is TGCGCCAGCAGCTTGGATGGGACAGGGCTCGGGAGCCCCATATATTTT. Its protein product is CASSLDGTGLGSPIYF.

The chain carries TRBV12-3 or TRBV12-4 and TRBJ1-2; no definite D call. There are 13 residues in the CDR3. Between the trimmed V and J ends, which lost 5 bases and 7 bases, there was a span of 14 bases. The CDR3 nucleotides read TGTGCCAGCAGTGCTGGGCACATACGTGGCTACACCTTC. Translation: CASSAGHIRGYTF.